The rows below give T cell receptor beta chains drawn from one sample of a study of T cell responses to AZD1222 COVID-19 vaccine. The protocol was immunoSEQ multiplex PCR, while the TCRdb copy is restricted to in-frame clones and leaves out a portion. The data show about 150,000 clones, over 75% seen once. The source was peripheral blood, collected 28 days after the second AZD1222 dose. The receptors shown here come from an adult who received the AZD1222 COVID-19 vaccine. CDR3s leave out the opening cysteine and the closing phenylalanine or tryptophan.

v_gene: TRBV21-1; len: 14; j_gene: TRBJ2-6; CDR3aa: ASPGGTPEESNVLT
v_gene: TRBV6-6; len: 14; j_gene: TRBJ2-7; CDR3aa: ASSYRTSAVTYEQY
v_gene: TRBV19; len: 13; j_gene: TRBJ2-1; CDR3aa: ASSISPGGLNEQF
v_gene: TRBV5-1; len: 15; j_gene: TRBJ2-1; CDR3aa: ASSLASGRGSYNEQF
v_gene: TRBV5-4; len: 14; j_gene: TRBJ2-3; CDR3aa: ASSQPSGRAEDTQY
v_gene: TRBV29-1; len: 14; j_gene: TRBJ2-4; CDR3aa: SVEGREILAKNIQY
v_gene: TRBV27; len: 17; j_gene: TRBJ1-2; CDR3aa: ASSLHGLNLARGGYGYT
v_gene: TRBV7-9; len: 11; j_gene: TRBJ2-5; CDR3aa: ASSLVGGETQY
v_gene: TRBV12-3/TRBV12-4; len: 9; j_gene: TRBJ1-2; CDR3aa: ASTSNYGYT
v_gene: TRBV19; len: 13; j_gene: TRBJ2-3; CDR3aa: ASSLDRVGSDTQY
v_gene: TRBV27; len: 13; j_gene: TRBJ2-3; CDR3aa: ASSLSWGSTDTQY
v_gene: TRBV5-6; len: 10; j_gene: TRBJ1-2; CDR3aa: ASSLDVYGYT
v_gene: TRBV4-2; len: 14; j_gene: TRBJ2-3; CDR3aa: ASSQEPSGNTDTQY
v_gene: TRBV5-1; len: 13; j_gene: TRBJ2-5; CDR3aa: ASSPGQGATETQY
v_gene: TRBV11-2; len: 13; j_gene: TRBJ2-2; CDR3aa: ASSLDRGNTGELF
v_gene: TRBV4-1; len: 12; j_gene: TRBJ2-3; CDR3aa: ASSLGTGADTQY
v_gene: TRBV5-4; len: 14; j_gene: TRBJ1-1; CDR3aa: ASTPAGGDMNTEAF
v_gene: TRBV5-1; len: 13; j_gene: TRBJ2-1; CDR3aa: ASSLAASGTNEQF
v_gene: TRBV27; len: 12; j_gene: TRBJ1-6; CDR3aa: ASRFTVDNSPLH
v_gene: TRBV28; len: 10; j_gene: TRBJ2-3; CDR3aa: ASSGLAWDNY
v_gene: TRBV24-1; len: 14; j_gene: TRBJ2-2; CDR3aa: ATSDSSGIGTGELF
v_gene: TRBV5-4; len: 12; j_gene: TRBJ2-2; CDR3aa: ASSGPAGAGELF
v_gene: TRBV5-1; len: 14; j_gene: TRBJ2-3; CDR3aa: ASSQLSGAGGDAQY
v_gene: TRBV18; len: 13; j_gene: TRBJ2-2; CDR3aa: ASSPPPGITGELF
v_gene: TRBV11-2; len: 14; j_gene: TRBJ1-3; CDR3aa: ASSLGAASSGNTIY
v_gene: TRBV14; len: 12; j_gene: TRBJ1-1; CDR3aa: ASSQGTLNTEAF
v_gene: TRBV3-1/TRBV3-2; len: 11; j_gene: TRBJ2-1; CDR3aa: ASSLPASGEQF
v_gene: TRBV6-5; len: 13; j_gene: TRBJ1-5; CDR3aa: ASSWIQNSNQPQH
v_gene: TRBV20-1; len: 9; j_gene: TRBJ1-2; CDR3aa: SAGGRDGYT
v_gene: TRBV12-3/TRBV12-4; len: 11; j_gene: TRBJ1-4; CDR3aa: ASSFQGNEKLF
v_gene: TRBV5-1; len: 12; j_gene: TRBJ1-1; CDR3aa: ASSLFDRGDTAF
v_gene: TRBV6-1; len: 12; j_gene: TRBJ2-2; CDR3aa: ASSERGNTGELF
v_gene: TRBV25-1; len: 13; j_gene: TRBJ2-7; CDR3aa: ASSPFSSLSYEQY
v_gene: TRBV30; len: 15; j_gene: TRBJ1-2; CDR3aa: AWSAPLGGQGPYGYT
v_gene: TRBV3-1/TRBV3-2; len: 13; j_gene: TRBJ2-5; CDR3aa: ASSHILNYQETQY
v_gene: TRBV6-5; len: 12; j_gene: TRBJ1-2; CDR3aa: ASSRQGKDYGYT
v_gene: TRBV2; len: 13; j_gene: TRBJ1-5; CDR3aa: ASSPDSGSNQPQH
v_gene: TRBV6-4; len: 12; j_gene: TRBJ2-3; CDR3aa: ASSDRGITDTQY
v_gene: TRBV7-9; len: 11; j_gene: TRBJ1-1; CDR3aa: ASSLAPDTEAF
v_gene: TRBV4-1; len: 11; j_gene: TRBJ2-7; CDR3aa: ASSLGTGYEQY